This paragraph reports one T cell receptor beta chain. CDR3 size: 11 residues. The V and J ends lost 4 bases and 8 bases respectively, with 9 bases between them. Germline-derived CDR1 and CDR2 are DFQATT and SNEGSKA (reference sequence). This entry is derived from a study of T-cell reconstitution after alpha-beta-depleted transplantation in children. Construction of the TCRbeta library involved unique molecular identifiers. TCRdb analysed the PCR reads with MiXCR anew, one entry per CDR3 protein. The sample includes 420,000 or so distinct CDR3 sequences, approximately 10% of them seen just once. Specimen: PBMCs from the stem cell graft donor, collected from the stem cell graft. This clonotype was sampled from a human donor who donated a stem cell graft to a child with acute myeloid leukemia. V and J are TRBV20-1 and TRBJ2-1, with unresolved D. The CDR3 region has the DNA TGCAGTGCTATTTTCTGGGATGAGCAGTTCTTC. It translates to CSAIFWDEQFF.